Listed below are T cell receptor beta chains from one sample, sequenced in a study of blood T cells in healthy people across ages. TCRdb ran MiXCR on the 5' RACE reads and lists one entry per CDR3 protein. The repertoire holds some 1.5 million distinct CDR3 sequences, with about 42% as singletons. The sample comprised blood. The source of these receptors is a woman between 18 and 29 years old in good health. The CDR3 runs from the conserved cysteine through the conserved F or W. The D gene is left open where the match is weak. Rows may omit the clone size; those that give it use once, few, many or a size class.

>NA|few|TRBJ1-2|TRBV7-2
CAGTSRGGLSGGYTF
TGTGCCGGCACCTCGAGGGGGGGGTTATCAGGCGGCTACACCTTC
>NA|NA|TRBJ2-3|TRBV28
CASSRQGGPDTQYF
TGTGCCAGCAGTAGACAGGGAGGCCCAGATACGCAGTATTTT
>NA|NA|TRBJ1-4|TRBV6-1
CASREGRIDEKLFF
TGTGCCAGCAGGGAGGGCAGGATTGATGAAAAACTGTTTTTT
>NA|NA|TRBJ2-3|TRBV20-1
CSARDRLKTDTQYF
TGCAGTGCTAGAGATAGACTAAAAACAGATACGCAGTATTTT
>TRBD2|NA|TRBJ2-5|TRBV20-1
CSARTSGRSQETQYF
TGCAGTGCAAGGACTAGCGGGAGGAGCCAAGAGACCCAGTACTTC
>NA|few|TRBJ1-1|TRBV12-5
CASGPRTANTEAFF
TGTGCTAGTGGTCCCAGGACGGCGAACACTGAAGCTTTCTTT
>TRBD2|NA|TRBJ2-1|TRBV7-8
CASSQGLALGDEQFF
TGTGCCAGCAGCCAGGGACTAGCGCTCGGGGATGAGCAGTTCTTC
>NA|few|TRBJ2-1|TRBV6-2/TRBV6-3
CASSSGTYYNELFF
TGTGCCAGCAGCTCCGGGACATACTACAATGAGCTGTTCTTC
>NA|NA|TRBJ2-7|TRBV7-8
CASSPFSETDYEQYF
TGTGCCAGCAGCCCCTTCTCCGAGACAGACTACGAGCAGTACTTC
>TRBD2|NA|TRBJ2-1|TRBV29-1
CSVGGLAGLYNEQFF
TGCAGCGTGGGCGGACTAGCGGGCCTCTACAATGAGCAGTTCTTC
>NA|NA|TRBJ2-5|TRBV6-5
CASSLGRNPETQYF
TGTGCCAGCAGTCTCGGACGTAATCCGGAGACCCAGTACTTC
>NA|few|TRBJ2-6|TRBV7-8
CASSLSVRDSRSGANVLTF
TGTGCCAGCAGCTTATCAGTTCGGGACTCGCGCTCTGGGGCCAACGTCCTGACTTTC
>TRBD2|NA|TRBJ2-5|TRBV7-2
CASSLGTSGGETQYF
TGTGCCAGCAGCTTGGGGACTAGCGGGGGAGAGACCCAGTACTTC
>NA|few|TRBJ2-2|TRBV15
CATSQRNTGELFF
TGTGCCACCAGTCAAAGGAACACCGGGGAGCTGTTTTTT
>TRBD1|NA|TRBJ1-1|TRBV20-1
CSAVRDRSNTEAFF
TGCAGTGCTGTCCGGGACAGATCGAACACTGAAGCTTTCTTT
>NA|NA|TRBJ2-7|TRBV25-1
CASSALTGRVDEQYF
TGTGCCAGCAGTGCCCTGACAGGGAGGGTCGACGAGCAGTACTTC
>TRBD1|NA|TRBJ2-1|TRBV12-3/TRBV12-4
CASRPTGGGLYNEQFF
TGTGCCAGCAGGCCGACAGGGGGCGGATTATACAATGAGCAGTTCTTC
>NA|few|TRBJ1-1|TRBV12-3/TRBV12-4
CASSFRHPNTEAFF
TGTGCCAGCAGTTTTAGACACCCGAACACTGAAGCTTTCTTT
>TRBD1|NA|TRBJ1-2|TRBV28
CASNRAGQPYGYTF
TGTGCCAGCAACCGTGCGGGACAGCCCTATGGCTACACCTTC
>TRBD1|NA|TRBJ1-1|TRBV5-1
CASSLVGQGAGTEAFF
TGCGCCAGCAGCTTGGTCGGACAGGGGGCAGGGACTGAAGCTTTCTTT
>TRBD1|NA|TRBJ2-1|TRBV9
CASSRTGGLYNEQFF
TGTGCCAGCAGCCGGACAGGGGGGCTCTACAATGAGCAGTTCTTC
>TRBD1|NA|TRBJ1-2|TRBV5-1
CASGKDRDVNGYTF
TGCGCCAGTGGAAAGGACAGGGATGTGAATGGCTACACCTTC
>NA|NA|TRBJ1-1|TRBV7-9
CASSAREGTQSAEAFF
TGTGCCAGCAGCGCCAGGGAGGGGACCCAATCCGCTGAAGCTTTCTTT
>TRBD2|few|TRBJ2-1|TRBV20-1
CSARGGREDYNEQFF
TGCAGTGCTAGAGGAGGGCGGGAGGACTACAATGAGCAGTTCTTC
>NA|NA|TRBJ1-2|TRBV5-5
CASRIGQNNYGYTF
TGTGCCAGCAGAATAGGACAGAATAACTATGGCTACACCTTC
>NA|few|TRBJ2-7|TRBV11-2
CATRGLAGWTEQYF
TGTGCTACCAGGGGGCTAGCGGGATGGACCGAGCAGTACTTC
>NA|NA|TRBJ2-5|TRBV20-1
CSGRPQETQYF
TGCAGTGGACGGCCGCAAGAGACCCAGTACTTC
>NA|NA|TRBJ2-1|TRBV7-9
CASSLLVSGVTYNEQFF
TGTGCCAGCAGCTTACTAGTATCGGGAGTGACCTACAATGAGCAGTTCTTC
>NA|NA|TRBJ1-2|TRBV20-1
CSARAQEYNLDGHTF
TGCAGTGCTAGAGCACAGGAATACAATCTTGATGGCCACACCTTC
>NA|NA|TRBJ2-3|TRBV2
CASSRDPSYTQYF
TGTGCCAGCAGTAGGGATCCCTCCTATACGCAGTATTTT
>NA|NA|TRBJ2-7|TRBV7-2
CASSLDNGPYYEQYF
TGTGCCAGCAGCCTTGACAACGGCCCTTACTACGAGCAGTACTTC
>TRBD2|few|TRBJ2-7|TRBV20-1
CSAEFLAEVSYEQYF
TGCAGTGCGGAATTTCTAGCGGAGGTCTCCTACGAGCAGTACTTC
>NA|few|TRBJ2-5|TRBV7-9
CASSPVGSETQYF
TGTGCCAGCAGCCCCGTGGGGTCAGAGACCCAGTACTTC
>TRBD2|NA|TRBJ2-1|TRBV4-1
CASSQDRLAGAYYNEQFF
TGCGCCAGCAGCCAAGATCGACTAGCGGGGGCCTACTACAATGAGCAGTTCTTC
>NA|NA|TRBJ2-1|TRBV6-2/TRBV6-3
CAGSYSTYSYNEQFF
TGTGCCGGCAGTTACTCCACCTACTCCTACAATGAGCAGTTCTTC
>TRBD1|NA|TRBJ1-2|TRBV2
CASRDSSGGYGYTF
TGTGCCAGCAGGGACTCGTCAGGGGGCTATGGCTACACCTTC
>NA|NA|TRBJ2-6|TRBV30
CASPRPGANVLTF
TGTGCCTCCCCCAGGCCTGGGGCCAACGTCCTGACTTTC
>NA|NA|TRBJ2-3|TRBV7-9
CAGSSYLGGKSDTQYF
TGTGCCGGCAGCTCCTATTTGGGCGGGAAGTCAGATACGCAGTATTTT
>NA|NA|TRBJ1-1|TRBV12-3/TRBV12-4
CASSNQGTEAFF
TGTGCCAGCAGTAATCAGGGGACTGAAGCTTTCTTT
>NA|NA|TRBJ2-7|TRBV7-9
CASSNADEQYF
TGTGCCAGCAGCAACGCGGATGAGCAGTACTTC
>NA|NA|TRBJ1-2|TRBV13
CASSFSTEGANYGSTF
TGTGCCAGCAGCTTCTCGACAGAGGGAGCTAACTATGGCAGCACCTTC